Shown below are 11 T cell receptor beta chains from a single sample sequenced in a study of blood T cell repertoires in COVID-19. The repertoire was sequenced with immunoSEQ multiplex PCR; TCRdb's copy has only in-frame clones and lacks some. Of approximately 220,000 clones detected, about 80% appear once; the ten largest clones hold 4.8%. Sequenced: PBMCs or T cells enriched from blood (not recorded which). These receptors were taken from a woman aged 45 to 65 who had been exposed to COVID-19.

This chain links TRBV10-3 with TRBJ2-7, with D perhaps matching TRBD1 (5 bases). The CDR3 totals 14 residues. CDR1 is ENHRY and CDR2 is SYGVKD in the germline V gene. V was shortened by 10 bases and J by 6 bases, with 22 bases between the two germline ends. As DNA, the CDR3 is TGTGCCACCCAAAGGGGCGGTCATATCGTCGAGCAGTACTTC. This codes for CATQRGGHIVEQYF.

V and J are TRBV24-1 and TRBJ1-2, with D possibly matching TRBD1 (5 bases). Germline-derived CDR1 and CDR2 are KGHDR and SFDVKD. CDR3 length equals 14 residues. Trimming stripped 1 base from V and 2 bases from J, with 7 bases between. Written as DNA, the CDR3 is TGTGCCACCAGTGATTTACGGGGGAACTATGGCTACACCTTC. It specifies CATSDLRGNYGYTF.

This clone was observed a handful of times. This specimen includes other DNA sequences encoding the same CDR3. The chain uses TRBV12-3 or TRBV12-4 and TRBJ1-2, with D tentatively TRBD1 (5 bases). V lost 5 bases to trimming and J lost 4 bases, with 11 bases between them. CDR3 length: 13 residues. The CDR3 spells CASSPGQTYGYTF. The CDR3 DNA is TGTGCCAGCAGTCCCGGACAAACCTATGGCTACACCTTC.

This clone occurred once. This chain uses TRBV5-1 with TRBJ2-1, with 8 bases matching TRBD2. The germline gives CDR1 SGHRS, CDR2 YFSETQ. J gave up 2 bases and V 1 base, and 2 bases lay outside the gene matches. CDR3 length equals 15 residues. The CDR3 nucleotides read TGCGCCAGCAGCTTGAACGGGGGGGCCTACAATGAGCAGTTCTTC. Translating gives CASSLNGGAYNEQFF. The entire variable domain, with the rest obtained from reference TRBV5-1 and TRBJ2-1, is as follows: KAGVTQTPRYLIKTRGQQVTLSCSPISGHRSVSWYQQTPGQGLQFLFEYFSETQRNKGNFPGRFSGRQFSNSRSEMNVSTLELGDSALYLCASSLNGGAYNEQFFGPGTRLTVL.

The rearrangement joins TRBV13 to TRBJ1-2; 11 bases fit TRBD1. The CDR3 spans 18 residues. V lost 5 bases to trimming and J lost 7 bases; unmatched junction nucleotides: 18. The germline CDR1 and CDR2 sequences are PRHDT and FYEKMQ (reference sequence). CDR3 nucleotides: TGTGCCAGCAGCCTCGGACAGGGGGCTCGTCGGTTGAGCTCTGGCTACACCTTC. It is translated as CASSLGQGARRLSSGYTF.

As regards this clone: Other DNA sequences within the sample encode an identical CDR3. The chain recombines TRBV29-1 with TRBJ1-2; 9 bases are shared with TRBD1. V gave up 6 bases and J gave up 3 bases; unmatched junction bases: 2. This CDR3 comprises 12 residues. Germline values: CDR1 SQVTM, CDR2 ANQGSEA. The CDR3 protein is CSVGQGDYGYTF. CDR3 in DNA: TGCAGCGTGGGACAGGGCGACTATGGCTACACCTTC. The complete variable domain, with remaining parts taken from reference TRBV29-1 and TRBJ1-2, reads SAVISQKPSRDICQRGTSLTIQCQVDSQVTMMFWYRQQPGQSLTLIATANQGSEATYESGFVIDKFPISRPNLTFSTLTVSNMSPEDSSIYLCSVGQGDYGYTFGSGTRLTVV.

The chain is built from TRBV12-3 or TRBV12-4 and TRBJ2-3; D gene uncertain. The ends were cut back, 5 bases at V and 4 bases at J, with 7 bases in the middle. The CDR3 covers 12 residues. CDR3 sequence reads: CASSLSADTQYF. The CDR3, as DNA: TGTGCCAGCAGTCTAAGCGCAGATACGCAGTATTTT.

V is TRBV24-1 and J is TRBJ2-3; 7 bases are shared with TRBD2. J gave up 5 bases and V 4 bases, and 8 bases lay outside the gene matches. This CDR3 region has 15 residues. Germline-derived CDR1 and CDR2 are KGHDR and SFDVKD. CDR3 region: CATSEGLGALDTQYF. CDR3 sequence (DNA): TGTGCCACCAGTGAAGGACTAGGGGCTTTAGATACGCAGTATTTT.

V gene TRBV7-8 combines with J gene TRBJ2-3; maybe TRBD2 (5 bases). CDR3 length: 16 amino acids. Germline V gene data show CDR1 as SGHVS and CDR2 as FQNEAQ. V was shortened by 2 bases and J by 1 base, with 13 bases between the two germline ends. CDR3 in DNA: TGTGCCAGCAGCTTACTCCGCAACGGGGGCACAGATACGCAGTATTTT. As protein: CASSLLRNGGTDTQYF. The full variable domain, rest sourced from reference TRBV7-8 and TRBJ2-3, is GAGVSQSPRYKVAKRGQDVALRCDPISGHVSLFWYQQALGQGPEFLTYFQNEAQLDKSGLPSDRFFAERPEGSVSTLKIQRTQQEDSAVYLCASSLLRNGGTDTQYFGPGTRLTVL.

This sequence joins TRBV19 and TRBJ2-2; 9 positions agree with TRBD2. Trimming removed 10 bases from V and 1 base from J; junction bases left unmatched: 7. Germline assignment: CDR1 LNHDA and CDR2 SQIVND (reference sequence). CDR3 length equals 15 residues. The CDR3 sequence is CATTLLAGNTGELFF. The CDR3, as DNA: TGTGCCACTACGCTACTAGCGGGGAACACCGGGGAGCTGTTTTTT.

This clone was observed a handful of times. The genes are TRBV13 and TRBJ2-2; 8 positions match TRBD1. Germline loops: CDR1 PRHDT, CDR2 FYEKMQ (reference sequence). V lost 6 bases to trimming and J lost 6 bases; unmatched junction nucleotides: 6. The CDR3 loop spans 14 amino acids. The CDR3 loop reads CASRMQGAAGELFF. The CDR3 DNA reads TGTGCCAGCAGGATGCAGGGGGCGGCCGGGGAGCTGTTTTTT.